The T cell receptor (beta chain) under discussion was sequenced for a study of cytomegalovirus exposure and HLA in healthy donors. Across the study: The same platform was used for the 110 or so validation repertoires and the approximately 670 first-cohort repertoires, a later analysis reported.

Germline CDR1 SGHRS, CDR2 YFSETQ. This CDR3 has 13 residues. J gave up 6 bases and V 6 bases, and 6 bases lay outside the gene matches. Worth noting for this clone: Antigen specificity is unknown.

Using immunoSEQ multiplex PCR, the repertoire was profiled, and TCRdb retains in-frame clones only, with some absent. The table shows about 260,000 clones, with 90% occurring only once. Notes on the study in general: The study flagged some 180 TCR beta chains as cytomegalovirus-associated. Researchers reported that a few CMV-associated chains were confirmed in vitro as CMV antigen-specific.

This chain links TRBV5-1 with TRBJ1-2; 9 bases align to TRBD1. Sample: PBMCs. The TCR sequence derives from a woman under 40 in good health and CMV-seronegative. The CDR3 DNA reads TGCGCCAGCACCCCCGGGACAGGGAATGGCTACACCTTC. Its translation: CASTPGTGNGYTF.